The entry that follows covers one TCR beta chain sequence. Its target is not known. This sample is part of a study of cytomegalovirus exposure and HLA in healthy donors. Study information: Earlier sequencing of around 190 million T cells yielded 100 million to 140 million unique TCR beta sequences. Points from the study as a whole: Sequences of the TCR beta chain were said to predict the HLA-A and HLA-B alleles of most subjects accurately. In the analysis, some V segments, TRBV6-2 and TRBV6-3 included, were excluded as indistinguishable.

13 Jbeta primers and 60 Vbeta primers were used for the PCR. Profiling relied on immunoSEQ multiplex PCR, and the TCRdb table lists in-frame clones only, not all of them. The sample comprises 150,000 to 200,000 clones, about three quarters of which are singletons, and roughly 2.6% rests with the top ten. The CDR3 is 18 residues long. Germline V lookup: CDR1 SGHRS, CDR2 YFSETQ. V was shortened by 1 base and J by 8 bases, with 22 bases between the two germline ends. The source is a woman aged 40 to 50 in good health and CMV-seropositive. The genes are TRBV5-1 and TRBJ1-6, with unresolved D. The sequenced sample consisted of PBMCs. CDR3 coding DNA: TGCGCCAGCAGCTTGTCCCCCACTGTTCGGCAGGCTCATTCACCCCTCCACTTT. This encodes CASSLSPTVRQAHSPLHF. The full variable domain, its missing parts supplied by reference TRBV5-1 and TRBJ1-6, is KAGVTQTPRYLIKTRGQQVTLSCSPISGHRSVSWYQQTPGQGLQFLFEYFSETQRNKGNFPGRFSGRQFSNSRSEMNVSTLELGDSALYLCASSLSPTVRQAHSPLHFGNGTRLTVT.